This TCR beta chain was documented in a study of human T cells and chemical hapten exposure. Study-level information: Donors were sensitized with 2% DPC on the upper inner arm. Overall study findings and caveats: Among TCRs, those above 1 in 1000 frequency were unaffected by DPC sensitization.

Time point: patch test 2, 6 weeks after DPC sensitization. Treatment defined: therapeutic diphenylcyclopropenone sensitization with weekly scalp DPC. Each patch-test visit's blood sample preceded patch application. V was trimmed by 4 bases and J by 4 bases, leaving 7 bases between them. CDR3 size: 12 residues. Germline V gene sequence: CDR1 SQVTM, CDR2 ANQGSEA. MiXCR, run by TCRdb on the RACE reads, gives a single entry per CDR3 protein. The top ten hold approximately 2% of the sample, which has about 96,000 distinct CDR3 sequences, around 9.3% seen once. This clonotype was counted between two and nine times. What it binds is not known.

This chain uses TRBV29-1 with TRBJ2-2; D remains ambiguous. This clonotype was sampled from a woman in her thirties or forties with alopecia areata. Some clones in this sample may be carry-over from other donors' samples. The starting material was whole blood, obtained in connection with sensitization to the hapten diphenylcyclopropenone (DPC). The CDR3 nucleotides read TGCAGCGTTGTCGAGACCACCGGGGAGCTGTTTTTT. This codes for CSVVETTGELFF.